This TCR beta chain is drawn from a study of T cell responses to AZD1222 COVID-19 vaccine. The overall study: Second-dose groups at about 4 or about 12 weeks were pooled. General study findings and limits: Donors skewed white British and female; clonal diversity was possibly underestimated. Just a handful of people given AZD1222 tested seropositive at baseline. Sampled repertoires all dated from after the peak T cell response.

As for this clone: Its specificity is unknown.

Sequenced by immunoSEQ multiplex PCR; TCRdb stores in-frame clones only, minus some. The sample comprises about 56,000 clones, roughly 88% of which are singletons, and about 15% rests with the top ten. This specimen was peripheral blood, taken on day 0 of AZD1222 vaccination. The source is an adult in good health.

CDR3 sequence: CASRPGDSPLHF. CDR3 DNA: TGTGCCAGCAGGCCCGGGGATTCACCCCTCCACTTT. The rearrangement uses TRBV6-5 and TRBJ1-6, with D uncertain. Between the trimmed V and J ends, which lost 6 bases and 8 bases, there was a span of 8 bases. This CDR3 has 12 residues. CDR1 MNHEY and CDR2 SVGAGI come from the germline V gene.